This is a list of T cell receptor beta chains from one sample in a study of early T cells in non-severe SARS-CoV-2 infection. In TCRdb, the 5' RACE reads were re-called with MiXCR into one record per CDR3 protein. The data contain 60,000 to 75,000 distinct CDR3 sequences, about an eighth of them singletons. The sample was whole blood, taken at baseline. The source of these receptors is an adult who was a healthcare worker with PCR-confirmed SARS-CoV-2 infection or an uninfected control (not recorded which). Each CDR3 is given with its conserved first and last residue. Each record gives: D gene, V gene, clone size, J gene, CDR3 protein, CDR3 DNA. The D gene is left open where the match is weak. Size is stated for part of the rows, as once, few or many counts, or as a class when the clone is expanded.

D gene: .
V gene: TRBV5-1
clone size: many
J gene: TRBJ2-5
CDR3 protein: CASSPIGKETQYF
CDR3 DNA: TGCGCCAGCAGCCCCATTGGGAAAGAGACCCAGTACTTC

D gene: TRBD1
V gene: TRBV6-1
clone size: few
J gene: TRBJ1-3
CDR3 protein: CASRVQGISGNTIYF
CDR3 DNA: TGTGCCAGCAGGGTACAGGGGATCTCTGGAAACACCATATATTTT

D gene: .
V gene: TRBV4-1
clone size: few
J gene: TRBJ1-2
CDR3 protein: CASRPQVFNYGYTF
CDR3 DNA: TGCGCCAGCAGGCCCCAGGTGTTTAACTATGGCTACACCTTC

D gene: .
V gene: TRBV5-1
clone size: few
J gene: TRBJ2-1
CDR3 protein: CASGLVGNEQFF
CDR3 DNA: TGCGCCAGCGGCCTAGTAGGTAATGAGCAGTTCTTC

D gene: .
V gene: TRBV4-2
clone size: many
J gene: TRBJ2-1
CDR3 protein: CASSPTGTTYNEQFF
CDR3 DNA: TGTGCCAGCAGCCCGACCGGGACAACGTACAATGAGCAGTTCTTC

D gene: TRBD1
V gene: TRBV6-5
clone size: .
J gene: TRBJ1-6
CDR3 protein: CASSRMHRGSPLHF
CDR3 DNA: TGTGCCAGCAGCCGTATGCACAGGGGCTCACCCCTCCACTTT

D gene: TRBD1
V gene: TRBV11-3
clone size: few
J gene: TRBJ2-7
CDR3 protein: CASSLGGTGGDYEQYF
CDR3 DNA: TGTGCCAGCAGCTTAGGTGGGACAGGGGGCGACTACGAGCAGTACTTC

D gene: TRBD2
V gene: TRBV7-2
clone size: .
J gene: TRBJ2-1
CDR3 protein: CASSPQTSGSNEQFF
CDR3 DNA: TGTGCCAGCAGCCCACAGACTAGCGGGAGCAATGAGCAGTTCTTC

D gene: .
V gene: TRBV6-2/TRBV6-3
clone size: .
J gene: TRBJ2-7
CDR3 protein: CASRGPGEQYF
CDR3 DNA: TGTGCCAGCAGAGGCCCGGGGGAGCAGTACTTC

D gene: .
V gene: TRBV20-1
clone size: many
J gene: TRBJ1-3
CDR3 protein: CSASGRDTIYF
CDR3 DNA: TGCAGTGCTAGTGGGAGGGACACCATATATTTT

D gene: .
V gene: TRBV6-4
clone size: many
J gene: TRBJ2-2
CDR3 protein: CASSDESTGELFF
CDR3 DNA: TGTGCCAGCAGTGACGAGAGTACCGGGGAGCTGTTTTTT

D gene: .
V gene: TRBV11-2
clone size: few
J gene: TRBJ2-7
CDR3 protein: CASSSIARGYEQYF
CDR3 DNA: TGTGCCAGCAGCTCGATAGCGAGGGGCTACGAGCAGTACTTC

D gene: .
V gene: TRBV7-2
clone size: few
J gene: TRBJ2-7
CDR3 protein: CASSSLGGDLYEQYF
CDR3 DNA: TGTGCCAGCAGCTCCCTGGGAGGCGACCTCTACGAGCAGTACTTC

D gene: .
V gene: TRBV9
clone size: .
J gene: TRBJ2-7
CDR3 protein: CVSSPGDGPYEQYF
CDR3 DNA: TGTGTCAGCAGCCCTGGGGACGGACCTTACGAGCAGTACTTC

D gene: .
V gene: TRBV30
clone size: few
J gene: TRBJ1-3
CDR3 protein: CAWSDGYSGNTIYF
CDR3 DNA: TGTGCCTGGAGTGACGGATACTCTGGAAACACCATATATTTT

D gene: .
V gene: TRBV30
clone size: few
J gene: TRBJ1-6
CDR3 protein: CAWSGGASNSPLHF
CDR3 DNA: TGTGCCTGGAGTGGGGGGGCAAGTAATTCACCCCTCCACTTT

D gene: TRBD2
V gene: TRBV12-3/TRBV12-4
clone size: .
J gene: TRBJ2-1
CDR3 protein: CASSLRAGGGEQFF
CDR3 DNA: TGTGCCAGCAGCCTCCGAGCGGGAGGTGGTGAGCAGTTCTTC

D gene: TRBD1
V gene: TRBV5-6
clone size: .
J gene: TRBJ1-5
CDR3 protein: CASSRLTGGFQPQHF
CDR3 DNA: TGTGCCAGCAGCCGGCTCACAGGGGGATTCCAGCCCCAGCATTTT

D gene: .
V gene: TRBV3-1
clone size: few
J gene: TRBJ2-5
CDR3 protein: CASSQRGRGETQYF
CDR3 DNA: TGTGCCAGCAGCCAACGGGGGCGCGGCGAGACCCAGTACTTC

D gene: TRBD1
V gene: TRBV5-1
clone size: .
J gene: TRBJ2-7
CDR3 protein: CASSLEPTGTSYEQYF
CDR3 DNA: TGCGCCAGCAGCTTGGAACCGACAGGGACGAGCTACGAGCAGTACTTC

D gene: .
V gene: TRBV10-1
clone size: .
J gene: TRBJ2-7
CDR3 protein: CASSESGPSEGEQYF
CDR3 DNA: TGCGCCAGCAGTGAGAGTGGCCCTTCGGAAGGCGAGCAGTACTTC

D gene: .
V gene: TRBV12-3/TRBV12-4
clone size: many
J gene: TRBJ1-1
CDR3 protein: CASSFGARATEAFF
CDR3 DNA: TGTGCCAGCAGTTTTGGGGCGCGCGCCACTGAAGCTTTCTTT

D gene: .
V gene: TRBV5-8
clone size: few
J gene: TRBJ1-3
CDR3 protein: CASSFRSLFGNTIYF
CDR3 DNA: TGTGCCAGCAGCTTCAGGTCACTGTTCGGAAACACCATATATTTT

D gene: TRBD2
V gene: TRBV10-3
clone size: few
J gene: TRBJ2-7
CDR3 protein: CAMTGLATYEQYF
CDR3 DNA: TGTGCCATGACGGGACTAGCCACCTACGAGCAGTACTTC

D gene: .
V gene: TRBV7-2
clone size: many
J gene: TRBJ2-7
CDR3 protein: CASSQTGLSYEQYF
CDR3 DNA: TGTGCCAGCAGCCAGACAGGCCTCTCCTACGAGCAGTACTTC